This T cell receptor beta chain was found in a study of blood T cell repertoires in COVID-19. Study details: Samples representing acute and convalescent COVID-19 were sourced from the United States, Italy and Spain. PBMCs, B-cell-depleted T cells, or T cells provided the cDNA or gDNA that made up the material.

Original handling: It was from reference gene primer amplification that nucleated cell counts were estimated. Using immunoSEQ multiplex PCR, the repertoire was profiled, and TCRdb retains in-frame clones only, with some absent. D and trimming come from the DNA, and the V and J calls and clone size come from that table. The sample comprises roughly 51,000 clones, about nine tenths of which are singletons, and approximately 4.9% rests with the top ten. The source material was peripheral blood. This TCR was sampled from a man between 65 and 85 years old with acute or convalescent COVID-19.

The DNA of the CDR3 is TGTGCCAGCAGTTACAGGGGGCCGATGGATACGCAGTATTTT. Its protein is CASSYRGPMDTQYF. V usage is TRBV6-2 or TRBV6-3 and J usage is TRBJ2-3, with 7 bases matching TRBD1. The junction had 5 bases not matched to a gene; V was cut back by 2 bases and J by 6 bases. CDR1 and CDR2 from the germline V gene are MNHEY and SVGEGT. CDR3 length equals 14 residues.